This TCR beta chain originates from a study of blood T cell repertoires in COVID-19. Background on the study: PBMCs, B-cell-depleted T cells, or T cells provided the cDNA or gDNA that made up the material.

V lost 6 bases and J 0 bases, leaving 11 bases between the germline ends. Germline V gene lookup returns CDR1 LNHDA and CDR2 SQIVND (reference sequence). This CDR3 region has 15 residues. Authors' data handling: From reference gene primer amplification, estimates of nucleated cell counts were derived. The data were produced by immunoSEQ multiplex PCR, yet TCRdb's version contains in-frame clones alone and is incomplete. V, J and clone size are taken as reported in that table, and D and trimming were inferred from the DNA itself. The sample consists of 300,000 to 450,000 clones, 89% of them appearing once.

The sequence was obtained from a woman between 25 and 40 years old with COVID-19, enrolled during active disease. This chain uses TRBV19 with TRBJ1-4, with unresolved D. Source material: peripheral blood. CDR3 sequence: CASSPGPATNEKLFF. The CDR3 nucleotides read TGTGCCAGTAGCCCTGGGCCAGCAACTAATGAAAAACTGTTTTTT.